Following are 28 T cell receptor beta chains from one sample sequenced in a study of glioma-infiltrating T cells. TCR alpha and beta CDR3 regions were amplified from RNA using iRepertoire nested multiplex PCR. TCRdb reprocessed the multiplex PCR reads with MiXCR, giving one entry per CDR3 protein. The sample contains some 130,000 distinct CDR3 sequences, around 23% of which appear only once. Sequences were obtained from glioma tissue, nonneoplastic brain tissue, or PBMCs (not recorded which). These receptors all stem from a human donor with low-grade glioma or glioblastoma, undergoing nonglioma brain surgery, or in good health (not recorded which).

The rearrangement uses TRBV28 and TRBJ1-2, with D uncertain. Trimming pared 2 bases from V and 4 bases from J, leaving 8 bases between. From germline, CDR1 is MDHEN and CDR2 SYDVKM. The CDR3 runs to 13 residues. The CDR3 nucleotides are TGTGCCAGCAGTTTAGACCGCCGCTATGGCTACACCTTC. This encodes CASSLDRRYGYTF.

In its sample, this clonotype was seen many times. The CDR3 DNA reads TGTGCCAGCAGCTTAGAAGGAGGCAGGGACGGTGAGCAGTTCTTC. This sequence encodes CASSLEGGRDGEQFF. This rearrangement joins TRBV7-9 to TRBJ2-1; D may correspond to TRBD1 or TRBD2 (5 bases each). The germline V gene has CDR1 SEHNR and CDR2 FQNEAQ (reference sequence). With 1 base removed from V and 9 bases from J, the gap between germline ends came to 16 bases. The CDR3 extends over 15 amino acids.

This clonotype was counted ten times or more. For the CDR3, the DNA is TGTGCCAGCAGACCGGGGACAGGGGTTTGGCAGCCCCAGCATTTT. As protein: CASRPGTGVWQPQHF. The chain uses TRBV27 and TRBJ1-5, with 10 bases that match TRBD1. The CDR3 length is 15 residues. CDR1 is MNHEY, CDR2 SMNVEV, per germline (reference sequence). After removal of 6 bases from V and 7 bases from J, the junction contained 9 bases not matched to a gene.

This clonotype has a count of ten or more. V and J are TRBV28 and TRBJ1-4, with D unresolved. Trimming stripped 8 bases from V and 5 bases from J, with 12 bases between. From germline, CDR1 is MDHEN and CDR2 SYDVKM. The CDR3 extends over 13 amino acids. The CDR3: CASHRSPNEKLFF. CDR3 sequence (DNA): TGTGCCAGCCACCGAAGTCCGAATGAAAAACTGTTTTTT.

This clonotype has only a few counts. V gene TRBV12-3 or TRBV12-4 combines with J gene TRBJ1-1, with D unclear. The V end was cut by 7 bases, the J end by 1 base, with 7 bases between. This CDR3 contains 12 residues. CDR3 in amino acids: CASTLGNTEAFF. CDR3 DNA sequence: TGTGCCAGCACCCTCGGGAACACTGAAGCTTTCTTT.

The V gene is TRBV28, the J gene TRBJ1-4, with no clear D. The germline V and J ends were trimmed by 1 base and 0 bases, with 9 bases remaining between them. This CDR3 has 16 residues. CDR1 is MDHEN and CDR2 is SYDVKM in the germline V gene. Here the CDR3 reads CASSLYALATNEKLFF. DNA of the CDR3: TGTGCCAGCAGTTTATACGCTCTAGCAACTAATGAAAAACTGTTTTTT.

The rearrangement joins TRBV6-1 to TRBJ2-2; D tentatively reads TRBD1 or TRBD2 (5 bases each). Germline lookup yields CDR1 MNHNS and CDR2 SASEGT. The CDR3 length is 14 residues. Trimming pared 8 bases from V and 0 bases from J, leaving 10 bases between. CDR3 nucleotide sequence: TGTGCCAGCGGGGAGACAGCGAACACCGGGGAGCTGTTTTTT. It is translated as CASGETANTGELFF.

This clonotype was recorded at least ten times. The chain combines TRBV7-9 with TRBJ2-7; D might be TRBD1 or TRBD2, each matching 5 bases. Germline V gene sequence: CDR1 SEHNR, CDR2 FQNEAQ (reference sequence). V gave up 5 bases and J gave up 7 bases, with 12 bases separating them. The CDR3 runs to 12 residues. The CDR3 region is CASSRDRGEQYV. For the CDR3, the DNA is TGTGCCAGCAGCCGCGACAGAGGGGAGCAGTACGTC.

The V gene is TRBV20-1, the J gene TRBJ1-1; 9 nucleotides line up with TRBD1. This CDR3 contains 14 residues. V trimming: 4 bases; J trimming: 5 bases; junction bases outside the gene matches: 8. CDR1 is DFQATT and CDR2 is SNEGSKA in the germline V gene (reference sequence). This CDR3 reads CSATPGQGRTEAFF. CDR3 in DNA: TGCAGTGCTACCCCGGGACAGGGACGGACTGAAGCTTTCTTT.

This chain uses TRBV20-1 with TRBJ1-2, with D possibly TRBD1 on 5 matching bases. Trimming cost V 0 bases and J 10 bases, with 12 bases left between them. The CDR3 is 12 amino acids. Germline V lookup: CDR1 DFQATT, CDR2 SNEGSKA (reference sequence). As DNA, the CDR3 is TGCAGTGCTAGAGAGCCTGCGGACACCTACACCTTC. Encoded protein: CSAREPADTYTF.

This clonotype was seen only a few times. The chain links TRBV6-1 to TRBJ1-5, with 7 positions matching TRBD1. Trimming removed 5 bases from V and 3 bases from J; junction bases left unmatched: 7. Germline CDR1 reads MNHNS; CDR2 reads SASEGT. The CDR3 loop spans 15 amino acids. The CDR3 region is CASSPTGEDNQPQHF. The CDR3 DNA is TGTGCCAGCAGTCCCACAGGGGAGGACAATCAGCCCCAGCATTTT.

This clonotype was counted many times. DNA for the CDR3: TGTGCCAGCAGCACCTATCAAGAGACCCAGTACTTC. As protein: CASSTYQETQYF. The gene calls are TRBV7-2 and TRBJ2-5; no reliable D call. The germline gives CDR1 SGHTA, CDR2 FQGNSA. This CDR3 spans 12 amino acids. Trimming shortened V by 5 bases and J by 2 bases, and 6 bases separated the two germline ends.

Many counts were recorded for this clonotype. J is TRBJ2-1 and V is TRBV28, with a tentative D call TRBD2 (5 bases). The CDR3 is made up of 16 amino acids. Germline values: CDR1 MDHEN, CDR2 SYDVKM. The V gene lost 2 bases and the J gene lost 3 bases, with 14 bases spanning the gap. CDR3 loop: CASSLRGFKLYNEQFF. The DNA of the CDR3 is TGTGCCAGCAGTTTACGGGGATTCAAGCTCTACAATGAGCAGTTCTTC. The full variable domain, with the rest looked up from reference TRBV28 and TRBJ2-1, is DVKVTQSSRYLVKRTGEKVFLECVQDMDHENMFWYRQDPGLGLRLIYFSYDVKMKEKGDIPEGYSVSREKKERFSLILESASTNQTSMYLCASSLRGFKLYNEQFFGPGTRLTVL.

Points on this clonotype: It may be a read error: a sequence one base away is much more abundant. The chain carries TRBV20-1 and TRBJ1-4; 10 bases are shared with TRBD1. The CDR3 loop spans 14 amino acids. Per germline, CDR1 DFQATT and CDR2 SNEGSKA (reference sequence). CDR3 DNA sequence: TGCAATGCCCACCGGGACAGGGGCCTTGGAAAACTGTTTTTT. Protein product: CNAHRDRGLGKLFF.

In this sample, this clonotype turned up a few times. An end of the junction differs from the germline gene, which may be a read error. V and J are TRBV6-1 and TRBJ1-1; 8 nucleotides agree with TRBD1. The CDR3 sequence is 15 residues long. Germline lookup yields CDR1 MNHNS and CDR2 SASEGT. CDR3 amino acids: CGSNKGTGMNTEASF. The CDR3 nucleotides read TGTGGCAGCAATAAAGGGACAGGTATGAACACTGAAGCTTCCTTT.

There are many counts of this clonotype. The CDR3 sequence is CASSPSRGRETQYF. For the CDR3, the DNA is TGTGCCAGCAGTCCGTCCAGGGGGCGAGAGACCCAGTACTTC. The J gene is TRBJ2-5, the V gene TRBV6-1; TRBD1 agrees at 8 bases. The CDR3 covers 14 residues. V lost 5 bases to trimming and J lost 4 bases; unmatched junction nucleotides: 6. CDR1 and CDR2 (germline): MNHNS, SASEGT.

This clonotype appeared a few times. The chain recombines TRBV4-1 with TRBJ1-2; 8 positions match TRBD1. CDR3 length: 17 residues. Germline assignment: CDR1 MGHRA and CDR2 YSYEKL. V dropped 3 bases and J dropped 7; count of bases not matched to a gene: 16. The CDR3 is CASSQTQGATGQIGYTF. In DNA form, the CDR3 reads TGCGCCAGCAGCCAGACTCAGGGGGCTACAGGGCAGATTGGCTACACCTTC.

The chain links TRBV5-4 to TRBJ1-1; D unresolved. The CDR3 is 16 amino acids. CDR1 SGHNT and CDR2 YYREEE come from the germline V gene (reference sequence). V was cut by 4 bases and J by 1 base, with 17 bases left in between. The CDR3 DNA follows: TGTGCCAGCAGCGCCGCACGAAGGCATGGGAACACTGAAGCTTTCTTT. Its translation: CASSAARRHGNTEAFF. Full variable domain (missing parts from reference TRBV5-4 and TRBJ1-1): ETGVTQSPTHLIKTRGQQVTLRCSSQSGHNTVSWYQQALGQGPQFIFQYYREEENGRGNFPPRFSGLQFPNYSSELNVNALELDDSALYLCASSAARRHGNTEAFFGQGTRLTVV.

CDR3 in DNA: TGTGCCAGCAGTACAGCAGGGTTCGCCTATGGCTACACCTTC. This sequence encodes CASSTAGFAYGYTF. The chain combines TRBV7-4 with TRBJ1-2, with a possible D match to TRBD1 (5 bases). The CDR3 is 14 residues long. The V and J ends lost 6 bases and 4 bases respectively, with 15 bases between them. CDR1 is SGHVT, CDR2 SQSDAQ, per germline.

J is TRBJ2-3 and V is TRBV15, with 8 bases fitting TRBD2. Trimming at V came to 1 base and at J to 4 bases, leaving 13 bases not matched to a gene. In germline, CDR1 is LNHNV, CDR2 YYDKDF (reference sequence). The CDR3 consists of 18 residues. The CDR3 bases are TGTGCCACCAGCAGAGGTTTGTCTAGCGGGTTGTGGGCAGATACGCAGTATTTT. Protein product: CATSRGLSSGLWADTQYF. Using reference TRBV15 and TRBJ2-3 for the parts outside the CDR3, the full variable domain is DAMVIQNPRYQVTQFGKPVTLSCSQTLNHNVMYWYQQKSSQAPKLLFHYYDKDFNNEADTPDNFQSRRPNTSFCFLDIRSPGLGDTAMYLCATSRGLSSGLWADTQYFGPGTRLTVL.

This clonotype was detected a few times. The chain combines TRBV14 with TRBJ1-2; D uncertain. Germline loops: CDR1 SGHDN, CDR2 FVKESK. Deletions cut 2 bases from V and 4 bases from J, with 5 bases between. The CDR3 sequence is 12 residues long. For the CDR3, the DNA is TGTGCCAGCAGCCAACCACCCTATGGCTACACCTTC. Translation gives CASSQPPYGYTF.

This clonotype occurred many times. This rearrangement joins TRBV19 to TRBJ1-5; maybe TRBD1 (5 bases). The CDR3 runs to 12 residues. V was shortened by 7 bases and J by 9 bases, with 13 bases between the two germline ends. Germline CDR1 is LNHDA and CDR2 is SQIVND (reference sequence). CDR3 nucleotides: TGTGCCAGTACAGGGTTTGGTCGGCCCCAGCATTTT. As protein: CASTGFGRPQHF.

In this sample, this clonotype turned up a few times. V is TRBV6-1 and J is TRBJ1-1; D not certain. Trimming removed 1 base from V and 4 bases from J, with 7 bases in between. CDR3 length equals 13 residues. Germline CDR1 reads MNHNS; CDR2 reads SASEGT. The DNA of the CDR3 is TGTGCCAGCAGTGAAGGTAGATCCACTGAAGCTTTCTTT. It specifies CASSEGRSTEAFF.

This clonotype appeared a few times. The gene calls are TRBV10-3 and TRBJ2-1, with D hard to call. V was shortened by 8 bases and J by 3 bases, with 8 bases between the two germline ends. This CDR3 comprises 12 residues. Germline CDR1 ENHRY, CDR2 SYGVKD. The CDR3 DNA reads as TGTGCCATCGGGAACCACTACAATGAGCAGTTCTTC. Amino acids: CAIGNHYNEQFF.

In DNA form, the CDR3 reads TGTGCCAGCAGCTACAGGGGGCTTCCCCAAGAGACCCAGTACTTC. The encoded protein is CASSYRGLPQETQYF. The chain combines TRBV11-3 with TRBJ2-5, with TRBD1 matching 9 bases. Germline CDR1 reads SGHNT; CDR2 reads YENEEA. This CDR3 region has 15 residues. Unmatched junction bases numbered 4, after V lost 4 bases and J lost 1 base. Using reference TRBV11-3 and TRBJ2-5 for the parts outside the CDR3, the full variable domain is EAGVVQSPRYKIIEKKQPVAFWCNPISGHNTLYWYLQNLGQGPELLIRYENEEAVDDSQLPKDRFSAERLKGVDSTLKIQPAELGDSAVYLCASSYRGLPQETQYFGPGTRLLVL.

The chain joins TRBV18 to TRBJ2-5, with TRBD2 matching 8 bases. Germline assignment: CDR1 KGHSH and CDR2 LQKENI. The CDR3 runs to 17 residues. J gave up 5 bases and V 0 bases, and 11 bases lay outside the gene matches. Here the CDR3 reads CASSPPGLAGGKETQYF. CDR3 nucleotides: TGTGCCAGCTCACCACCCGGCCTAGCGGGTGGAAAGGAGACCCAGTACTTC.

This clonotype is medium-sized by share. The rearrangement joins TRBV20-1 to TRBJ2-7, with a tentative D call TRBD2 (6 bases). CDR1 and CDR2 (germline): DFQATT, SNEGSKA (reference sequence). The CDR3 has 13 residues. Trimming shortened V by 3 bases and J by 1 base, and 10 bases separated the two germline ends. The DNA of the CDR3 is TGCAGTGCTAGTGGTCTAGCGTCCTACGAGCAGTACGTC. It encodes CSASGLASYEQYV.

The CDR3 sequence is CASSLSGPVDIQYF. In nucleotides, the CDR3 is TGTGCCAGCAGCTTATCGGGGCCGGTGGACATTCAGTACTTC. The chain is built from TRBV7-3 and TRBJ2-4; perhaps D is TRBD1 or TRBD2 (5 bases each). CDR3 size: 14 residues. The V end was cut by 2 bases, the J end by 8 bases, with 13 bases between. In germline, CDR1 is SGHTA, CDR2 FQGTGA.